What follows are 28 T cell receptor beta chains derived from one specimen sequenced in a study of cytotoxic CD8 clonotypes in ibrutinib-treated CLL. The repertoire was sequenced with immunoSEQ multiplex PCR; TCRdb's copy has only in-frame clones and lacks some. The table includes 30,000 or so clones, less than 60% detected once. Source: PBMCs, taken before ibrutinib treatment. Source of these receptors: a human donor with chronic lymphocytic leukemia.

CDR3 coding DNA: TGTGCCAGCAGTTTAAGTGGCCCCACTGCTACGCAGTATTTT. Translated: CASSLSGPTATQYF. The chain is built from TRBV27 and TRBJ2-3; D gene unclear. Germline CDR1 is MNHEY and CDR2 is SMNVEV (reference sequence). The CDR3 covers 14 residues. V shed 2 bases and J shed 8 bases, with 14 bases lying between them.

CDR3 bases: TGTGCCAGTACCCCCGGGACAGGGTCCCTCGAGCAGTACTTC. Amino acid sequence: CASTPGTGSLEQYF. V gene TRBV19 combines with J gene TRBJ2-7; 9 nucleotides align to TRBD1. CDR3 length: 14 residues. V shed 7 bases, J shed 6 bases, and the junction held 10 bases outside the gene matches. Germline V CDR1 and CDR2: LNHDA, SQIVND (reference sequence).

V and J are TRBV7-8 and TRBJ2-7; no clear D. V was clipped by 2 bases and J by 2 bases, with 10 bases between them. This CDR3 region has 14 residues. Germline CDR1 and CDR2: SGHVS and FQNEAQ. This chain's CDR3 is CASSLKADPYEQYF. The CDR3 region has the DNA TGTGCCAGCAGCTTAAAGGCGGACCCCTACGAGCAGTACTTC.

V gene TRBV11-2 combines with J gene TRBJ2-7, with 8 bases identical to TRBD1. V dropped 1 base and J dropped 3; count of bases not matched to a gene: 2. Germline-derived CDR1 and CDR2 are SGHAT and FQNNGV. This CDR3 is 14 amino acids long. Here the CDR3 reads CASSLATGGYEQYF. The CDR3 DNA sequence: TGTGCCAGCAGCTTAGCAACAGGGGGCTACGAGCAGTACTTC.

This chain links TRBV12-5 with TRBJ2-2, with TRBD2 matching 11 bases. CDR1 is LGHNT, CDR2 FRNRAP, per germline. The CDR3 is 16 residues long. V lost 4 bases and J lost 6; bases outside the gene matches: 7. CDR3 in amino acids: CASGSPSGGFPGELFF. DNA for the CDR3: TGTGCTAGTGGTTCCCCTAGCGGGGGGTTCCCCGGGGAGCTGTTTTTT.

The chain's CDR3 is CASGLKGGTGGGEQYF. CDR3 nucleotide sequence: TGTGCTAGTGGTCTCAAAGGAGGCACAGGGGGAGGCGAGCAGTACTTC. V is TRBV12-5 and J is TRBJ2-7; TRBD1 matches at 8 bases. The length of the CDR3 is 16 residues. V gave up 5 bases and J gave up 6 bases; unmatched junction bases: 15. Germline CDR1 is LGHNT and CDR2 is FRNRAP.

Sample share makes this clone medium-sized. The chain employs TRBV7-9 and TRBJ2-2; the match to TRBD2 covers 8 bases. The CDR3 is made up of 14 amino acids. Per germline, CDR1 SEHNR and CDR2 FQNEAQ (reference sequence). Trimming at V came to 11 bases and at J to 3 bases, leaving 8 bases not matched to a gene. CDR3 amino acids: CAVFLAGHTGELFF. In nucleotides, the CDR3 is TGTGCCGTCTTCCTAGCGGGTCACACCGGGGAGCTGTTTTTT.

The rearrangement joins TRBV6-4 to TRBJ2-1; the D call may be TRBD1 or TRBD2 (5 bases each). V was clipped by 1 base and J by 11 bases, with 9 bases between them. CDR3 length: 12 amino acids. Germline values: CDR1 MRHNA, CDR2 SNTAGT. CDR3 region: CASSDYGGKQFF. The CDR3 DNA sequence: TGTGCCAGCAGTGACTATGGGGGTAAGCAGTTCTTC.

This clone was detected only a few times. The V and J genes are TRBV4-1 and TRBJ1-1; D perhaps matches TRBD1 (6 bases). The CDR3 consists of 13 residues. Per germline, CDR1 MGHRA and CDR2 YSYEKL. Trimming took off 3 bases at V and 3 bases at J, with 8 bases between the two ends. Written as DNA, the CDR3 is TGCGCCAGCAGCCAGGGACACTACACTGAAGCTTTCTTT. Its protein is CASSQGHYTEAFF.

This clone was detected only once. The chain recombines TRBV19 with TRBJ2-3; 12 nucleotides align to TRBD1. Germline CDR1 reads LNHDA; CDR2 reads SQIVND (reference sequence). The V gene end was trimmed by 4 bases and the J gene end by 2 bases; junction bases not matched to a gene: 4. This CDR3 comprises 16 residues. Written as DNA, the CDR3 is TGTGCCAGTAGTAGAGGGACAGGGGGCACCACAGATACGCAGTATTTT. Its translation is CASSRGTGGTTDTQYF.

V is TRBV19 and J is TRBJ1-4, with D possibly TRBD1 on 5 matching bases. The germline V gene encodes CDR1 LNHDA and CDR2 SQIVND (reference sequence). Trimming took 5 bases from V and 4 from J, leaving 17 bases between them. The CDR3 has 16 residues. CDR3 sequence: CASSVKLGRFNEKLFF. CDR3 coding DNA: TGTGCCAGTAGTGTTAAATTGGGACGGTTTAATGAAAAACTGTTTTTT.

The gene calls are TRBV4-1 and TRBJ2-2, with D perhaps assigned TRBD1 or TRBD2 (5 bases each). In germline, CDR1 is MGHRA, CDR2 YSYEKL. Trimming pared 1 base from V and 4 bases from J, leaving 13 bases between. The CDR3 length is 16 residues. Here the CDR3 reads CASSQVNGDRTGELFF. CDR3 sequence (DNA): TGCGCCAGCAGCCAAGTTAACGGGGACCGCACCGGGGAGCTGTTTTTT.

The chain carries TRBV6-1 and TRBJ1-1; TRBD1 matches at 8 bases. Germline CDR1 reads MNHNS; CDR2 reads SASEGT. CDR3 length: 18 residues. V shed 4 bases, J shed 1 base, and the junction held 14 bases outside the gene matches. The CDR3 region is CASSGPRSGTGRNTEAFF. The CDR3 bases are TGTGCCAGCAGTGGCCCCCGATCCGGGACAGGCCGGAACACTGAAGCTTTCTTT.

The chain carries TRBV7-9 and TRBJ2-3, with TRBD2 matching over 9 bases. Germline trimming cut 6 bases from V and 1 base from J; bases unmatched to any gene: 2. Per the germline V gene, CDR1 is SEHNR and CDR2 is FQNEAQ (reference sequence). This CDR3 is built from 14 residues. CDR3: CASSRTSGTDTQYF. The CDR3 DNA reads TGTGCCAGCAGTCGGACTAGCGGCACAGATACGCAGTATTTT.

This sequence joins TRBV2 and TRBJ2-6; 9 bases match TRBD1. Germline trimming cut 3 bases from V and 0 bases from J; bases unmatched to any gene: 0. From germline, CDR1 is SNHLY and CDR2 FYNNEI. This CDR3 has 16 amino acids. The CDR3, as DNA: TGTGCCAGCAGTGAGACAGGGGGCTCTGGGGCCAACGTCCTGACTTTC. Protein: CASSETGGSGANVLTF. Looking up the rest from reference TRBV2 and TRBJ2-6 gives the full variable domain: EPEVTQTPSHQVTQMGQEVILRCVPISNHLYFYWYRQILGQKVEFLVSFYNNEISEKSEIFDDQFSVERPDGSNFTLKIRSTKLEDSAMYFCASSETGGSGANVLTFGAGSRLTVL.

This chain connects TRBV21-1 to TRBJ2-5; TRBD2 reflects the table's D call only, with no check against the DNA. TRBV21-1 is described as a pseudogene. This CDR3 comprises 14 residues. CDR3 loop: CASQGSGRTETQYF. In nucleotides, the CDR3 is TGTGCCAGCCAAGGGAGCGGGAGGACGGAGACCCAGTACTTC.

The chain recombines TRBV5-1 with TRBJ2-7; D gene unclear. With 4 bases removed from V and 1 base from J, the gap between germline ends came to 15 bases. The CDR3 totals 15 residues. Looked up from germline, CDR1 is SGHRS and CDR2 is YFSETQ. The CDR3 protein is CASSPFLTESYEQYF. CDR3 sequence (DNA): TGCGCCAGCAGCCCATTCCTGACGGAGTCCTACGAGCAGTACTTC. The whole variable domain, filled in from reference TRBV5-1 and TRBJ2-7, reads KAGVTQTPRYLIKTRGQQVTLSCSPISGHRSVSWYQQTPGQGLQFLFEYFSETQRNKGNFPGRFSGRQFSNSRSEMNVSTLELGDSALYLCASSPFLTESYEQYFGPGTRLTVT.

The rearrangement links TRBV11-2 to TRBJ2-7; a possible D gene is TRBD1 (5 bases). Germline-derived CDR1 and CDR2 are SGHAT and FQNNGV. The CDR3 consists of 15 residues. The germline V and J ends were trimmed by 4 bases and 1 base, with 14 bases remaining between them. The CDR3 protein is CASSSDREVSYEQYF. DNA of the CDR3: TGTGCCAGCAGCTCCGACAGAGAAGTATCCTACGAGCAGTACTTC.

The chain uses TRBV6-6 and TRBJ2-1, with D perhaps TRBD2 (7 bases). The CDR3 runs to 15 residues. Per the germline V gene, CDR1 is MNHNY and CDR2 is SVGAGI (reference sequence). V lost 8 bases to trimming and J lost 4 bases, with 18 bases between them. The CDR3 DNA sequence: TGTGCCAGCGCGGGGGCGCGGGAGAAGTACAATGAGCAGTTCTTC. The encoded protein is CASAGAREKYNEQFF.

This rearrangement joins TRBV10-3 to TRBJ2-7, with TRBD1 identical over 7 bases. CDR3 length: 14 amino acids. After removal of 4 bases from V and 5 bases from J, the junction contained 8 bases not matched to a gene. Germline-derived CDR1 and CDR2 are ENHRY and SYGVKD. In DNA, the CDR3 is TGTGCCATCAGTGGTCAGGGGGTAGGTGACGAGCAGTACTTC. Encoded protein: CAISGQGVGDEQYF.

CDR3 DNA sequence: TGTGCCAGCAGCTTATCGTTGCCGGGACCGGGGACCCAGTACTTC. Its protein product is CASSLSLPGPGTQYF. This sequence joins TRBV7-2 and TRBJ2-5, with D possibly being TRBD1 or TRBD2 (5 bases each). Germline loops: CDR1 SGHTA, CDR2 FQGNSA. This CDR3 contains 15 residues. V gave up 2 bases and J gave up 7 bases, with 17 bases separating them.

Written as DNA, the CDR3 is TGTGCCAGCAGCTTAAAAGAATCTAACTATGGCTACACCTTC. This translates into CASSLKESNYGYTF. The chain employs TRBV7-2 and TRBJ1-2; D gene unclear. From germline, CDR1 is SGHTA and CDR2 FQGNSA. The CDR3 length is 14 residues. Deletions cut 2 bases from V and 0 bases from J, with 7 bases between.

CDR3 sequence: CASSLGPGLLEQYF. The CDR3 DNA reads as TGTGCCAGCAGCTTAGGTCCGGGATTACTCGAGCAGTACTTC. The chain combines TRBV7-2 with TRBJ2-7; possible D gene TRBD2, 5 bases. The CDR3 contains 14 residues. V dropped 1 base and J dropped 6 bases, with 13 bases sitting between them. Per the germline V gene, CDR1 is SGHTA and CDR2 is FQGNSA. Together with reference TRBV7-2 and TRBJ2-7, the CDR3 gives the full variable domain: GAGVSQSPSNKVTEKGKDVELRCDPISGHTALYWYRQSLGQGLEFLIYFQGNSAPDKSGLPSDRFSAERTGGSVSTLTIQRTQQEDSAVYLCASSLGPGLLEQYFGPGTRLTVT.

The J gene is TRBJ2-5, the V gene TRBV9; 7 nucleotides match TRBD2. After removal of 3 bases from V and 5 bases from J, the junction contained 7 bases not matched to a gene. Germline-derived CDR1 and CDR2 are SGDLS and YYNGEE. The CDR3 loop spans 14 amino acids. The CDR3 spells CASSGGRAVETQYF. Written as DNA, the CDR3 is TGTGCCAGCAGCGGGGGGAGGGCCGTTGAGACCCAGTACTTC.

The chain has TRBV2 and TRBJ2-1; D remains unclear. V gave up 8 bases and J gave up 0 bases, with 8 bases separating them. The germline gives CDR1 SNHLY, CDR2 FYNNEI. CDR3 size: 13 residues. CDR3 nucleotide sequence: TGTGCCAGCTCCAGAGCCTCCTACAATGAGCAGTTCTTC. It specifies CASSRASYNEQFF.

This clone has more than one count but fewer than ten. The chain combines TRBV6-5 with TRBJ2-3, with a weak D call TRBD2 (5 bases). Germline-derived CDR1 and CDR2 are MNHEY and SVGAGI. The CDR3 length is 13 residues. The V and J ends lost 5 bases and 2 bases respectively, with 8 bases between them. The CDR3 region is CASSQTNTDTQYF. DNA for the CDR3: TGTGCCAGCAGTCAGACTAACACAGATACGCAGTATTTT.

The chain couples TRBV4-1 to TRBJ1-2; 8 nucleotides agree with TRBD1. V dropped 3 bases and J dropped 4; count of bases not matched to a gene: 10. In germline, CDR1 is MGHRA, CDR2 YSYEKL. The CDR3 consists of 16 residues. The CDR3 coding sequence is TGCGCCAGCAGCCAGGCAGGGACAGGCCCAAGCTATGGCTACACCTTC. Amino acid sequence: CASSQAGTGPSYGYTF.

V usage is TRBV6-1 and J usage is TRBJ1-5, with D uncertain. CDR3 length equals 15 residues. Between the trimmed V and J ends, which lost 7 bases and 4 bases, there was a span of 17 bases. Germline-derived CDR1 and CDR2 are MNHNS and SASEGT. This chain's CDR3 is CASNPQEGWNQPQHF. CDR3 DNA: TGTGCCAGCAATCCCCAGGAGGGTTGGAATCAGCCCCAGCATTTT.